A selection of T cell receptor beta chains follows, all from one sample in a study of CD8 T cells in ankylosing spondylitis. MiXCR was run by TCRdb on the 5' RACE reads, yielding one entry per CDR3 protein. The table includes roughly 250,000 distinct CDR3 sequences, approximately 9% detected once. The sample taken for sequencing was blood, either unsorted or a sorted T cell fraction (not recorded which). The receptors come from a male donor with ankylosing spondylitis or in good health (not recorded which). CDR3s include the opening cysteine and the closing phenylalanine or tryptophan. D genes are given only for firm matches. The size entry is marked missing in some rows and otherwise reads once, few, many or a size class.

d_call j_call v_call clone_size cdr3_aa cdr3_nt
NA TRBJ1-6 TRBV5-1 few CARIHQVQGNNSPLHF TGCGCCAGGATCCATCAGGTACAGGGAAATAATTCACCCCTCCACTTT
NA TRBJ2-2 TRBV7-3 many CASSPGHEVSAGELFF TGTGCCAGCAGCCCCGGACACGAGGTGTCGGCCGGGGAGCTGTTTTTT
NA TRBJ2-5 TRBV29-1 many CSVDRAGETQYF TGCAGCGTCGACAGGGCGGGGGAGACCCAGTACTTC
TRBD2 TRBJ2-7 TRBV20-1 many CSARSLTSGGEQYF TGCAGTGCTAGATCTCTGACTAGCGGGGGCGAGCAGTACTTC
NA TRBJ2-7 TRBV9 NA CASSVGEQGYEQYF TGTGCCAGCAGCGTGGGGGAACAGGGCTACGAGCAGTACTTC
NA TRBJ1-6 TRBV5-5 NA CASNRDYNSPLHF TGTGCCAGCAACAGGGACTATAATTCACCCCTCCACTTT
NA TRBJ2-7 TRBV18 NA CASSGRDKLIEQYF TGTGCCAGCTCCGGCCGGGACAAGCTGATCGAGCAGTACTTC
TRBD2 TRBJ2-1 TRBV30 many CAWSPGLADEQFF TGTGCCTGGAGTCCTGGACTAGCTGACGAGCAGTTCTTC
NA TRBJ2-2 TRBV15 many CATSPSRDTYTGELFF TGTGCCACCAGCCCCTCCCGGGACACATACACCGGGGAGCTGTTTTTT
NA TRBJ2-1 TRBV6-1 many CASSRGTPNNEQFF TGTGCCAGCAGTCGCGGGACACCGAACAATGAGCAGTTCTTC
NA TRBJ1-5 TRBV21-1 many CASRAGWYSNQPQHF TGTGCCAGCAGGGCAGGTTGGTATAGCAATCAGCCCCAGCATTTT
NA TRBJ2-1 TRBV7-3 NA CASSLIYGGMRARHEANEQFF TGTGCCAGCAGCTTAATATACGGCGGGATGAGGGCACGGCACGAAGCCAATGAGCAGTTCTTC
NA TRBJ2-5 TRBV29-1 many CTYTGGETQYF TGCACCTACACAGGAGGGGAGACCCAGTACTTC
TRBD2 TRBJ2-7 TRBV5-6 many CASSKGLVRGEQYF TGTGCCAGCAGCAAGGGACTAGTAAGGGGCGAGCAGTACTTC
TRBD2 TRBJ2-1 TRBV4-3 NA CASSQEPAGVSYNEQFF TGCGCCAGCAGCCAAGAACCAGCGGGGGTTTCCTACAATGAGCAGTTCTTC
NA TRBJ2-7 TRBV7-3 few CASSRGGSSYEQYF TGTGCCAGCAGCCGTGGGGGAAGCTCCTACGAGCAGTACTTC
TRBD2 TRBJ2-2 TRBV7-3 many CASSLTGREGSGELFF TGTGCCAGCAGCTTAACCGGACGGGAGGGTTCCGGGGAGCTGTTTTTT
TRBD1 TRBJ1-3 TRBV27 many CASSRGTGNTIYF TGTGCCAGCAGCAGGGGGACCGGAAACACCATATATTTT
TRBD1 TRBJ2-7 TRBV7-2 many CASSLGTGGGYEQYF TGTGCCAGCAGCTTAGGGACAGGGGGCGGCTACGAGCAGTACTTC
TRBD1 TRBJ1-5 TRBV5-1 many CARPWTGGNQPQHF TGCGCCAGACCCTGGACAGGGGGCAATCAGCCCCAGCATTTT
NA TRBJ2-5 TRBV6-5 many CASSWLPGQETQYF TGTGCCAGCAGTTGGCTTCCAGGGCAAGAGACCCAGTACTTC
NA TRBJ2-7 TRBV23-1 NA CASPKGPKGSYEQYF TGCGCCAGCCCTAAGGGGCCTAAGGGCTCCTACGAGCAGTACTTC
TRBD2 TRBJ2-1 TRBV4-2 many CASSQPTSGSYNEQFF TGTGCCAGCAGCCAACCTACTAGCGGGAGCTACAATGAGCAGTTCTTC
TRBD1 TRBJ2-5 TRBV5-5 many CASSQRQGAGQETQYF TGTGCCAGCAGCCAAAGACAGGGGGCGGGTCAAGAGACCCAGTACTTC
TRBD2 TRBJ2-5 TRBV12-3/TRBV12-4 many CASSLGLAETQYF TGTGCCAGCAGTTTGGGACTAGCGGAGACCCAGTACTTC